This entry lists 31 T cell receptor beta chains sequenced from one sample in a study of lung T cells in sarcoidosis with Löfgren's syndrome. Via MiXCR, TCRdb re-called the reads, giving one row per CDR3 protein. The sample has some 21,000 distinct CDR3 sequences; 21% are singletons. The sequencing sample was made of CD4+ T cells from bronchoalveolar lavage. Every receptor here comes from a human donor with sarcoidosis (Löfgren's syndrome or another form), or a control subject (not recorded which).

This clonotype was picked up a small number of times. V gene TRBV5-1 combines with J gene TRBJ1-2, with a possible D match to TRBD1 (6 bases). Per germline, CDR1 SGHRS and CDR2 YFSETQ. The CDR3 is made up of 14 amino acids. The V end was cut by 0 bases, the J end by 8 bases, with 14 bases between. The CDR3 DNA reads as TGCGCCAGCAGCTTGGCTCCGGGGGCGCTCGGCTACACCTTC. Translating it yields CASSLAPGALGYTF.

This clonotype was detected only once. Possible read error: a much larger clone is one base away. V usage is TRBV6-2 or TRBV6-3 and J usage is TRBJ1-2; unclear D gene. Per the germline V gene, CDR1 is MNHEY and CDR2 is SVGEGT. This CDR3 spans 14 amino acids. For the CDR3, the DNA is TGTGCCGGCAGTGGCGCGGGAGCGTTCTATGGCTACACCTTC. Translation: CAGSGAGAFYGYTF.

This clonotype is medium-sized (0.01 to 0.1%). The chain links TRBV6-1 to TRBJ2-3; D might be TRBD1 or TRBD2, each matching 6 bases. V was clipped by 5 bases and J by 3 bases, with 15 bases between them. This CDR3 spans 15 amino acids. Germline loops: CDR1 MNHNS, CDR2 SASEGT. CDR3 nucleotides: TGTGCCAGCAGTTATTGGGGGCGGGGAACAGATACGCAGTATTTT. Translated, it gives CASSYWGRGTDTQYF.

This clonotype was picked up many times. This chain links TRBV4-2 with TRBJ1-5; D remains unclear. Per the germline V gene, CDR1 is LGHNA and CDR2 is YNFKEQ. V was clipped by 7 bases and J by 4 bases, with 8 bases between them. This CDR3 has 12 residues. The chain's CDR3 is CASKEGNQPQHF. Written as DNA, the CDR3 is TGTGCCAGCAAGGAGGGTAATCAGCCCCAGCATTTT.

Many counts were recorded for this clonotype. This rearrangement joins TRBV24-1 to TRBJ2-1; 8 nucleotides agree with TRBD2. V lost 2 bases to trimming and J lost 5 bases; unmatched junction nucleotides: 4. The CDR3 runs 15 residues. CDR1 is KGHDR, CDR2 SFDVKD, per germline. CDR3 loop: CATSDSGLVDNEQFF. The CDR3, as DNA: TGTGCCACCAGTGATTCGGGACTAGTGGACAATGAGCAGTTCTTC.

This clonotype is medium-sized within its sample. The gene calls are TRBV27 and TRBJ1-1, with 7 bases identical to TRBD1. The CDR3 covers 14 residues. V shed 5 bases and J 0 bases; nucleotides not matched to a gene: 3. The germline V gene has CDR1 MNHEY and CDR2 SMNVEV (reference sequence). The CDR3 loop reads CASSRTGMNTEAFF. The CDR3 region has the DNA TGTGCCAGCAGTCGGACAGGTATGAACACTGAAGCTTTCTTT.

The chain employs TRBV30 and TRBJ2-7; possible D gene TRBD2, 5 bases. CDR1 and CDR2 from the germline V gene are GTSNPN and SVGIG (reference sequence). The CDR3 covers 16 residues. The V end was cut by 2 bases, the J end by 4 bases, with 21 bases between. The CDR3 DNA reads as TGTGCCTGGAGTCCACAAACCTTGGGAGTTCAATACGAGCAGTACTTC. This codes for CAWSPQTLGVQYEQYF.

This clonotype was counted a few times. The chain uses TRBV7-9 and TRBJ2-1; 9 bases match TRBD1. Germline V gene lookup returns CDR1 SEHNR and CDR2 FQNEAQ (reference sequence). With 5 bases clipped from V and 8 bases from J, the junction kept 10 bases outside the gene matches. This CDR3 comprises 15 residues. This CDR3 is CASSGGQGRYDEQFF. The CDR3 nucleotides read TGTGCCAGCAGCGGGGGACAGGGCCGGTACGATGAGCAGTTCTTC. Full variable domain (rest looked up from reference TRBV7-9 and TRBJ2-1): DTGVSQNPRHKITKRGQNVTFRCDPISEHNRLYWYRQTLGQGPEFLTYFQNEAQLEKSRLLSDRFSAERPKGSFSTLEIQRTEQGDSAMYLCASSGGQGRYDEQFFGPGTRLTVL.

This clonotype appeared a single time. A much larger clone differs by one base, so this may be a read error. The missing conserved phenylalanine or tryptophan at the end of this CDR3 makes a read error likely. The CDR3: CASSGALTEAFS. As DNA, the CDR3 is TGTGCCAGCAGCGGTGCATTGACTGAAGCTTTCTCT. This chain connects TRBV28 to TRBJ1-1; D uncertain. V dropped 6 bases and J dropped 5 bases, with 10 bases sitting between them. The CDR3 is 12 residues long. Germline V lookup: CDR1 MDHEN, CDR2 SYDVKM.

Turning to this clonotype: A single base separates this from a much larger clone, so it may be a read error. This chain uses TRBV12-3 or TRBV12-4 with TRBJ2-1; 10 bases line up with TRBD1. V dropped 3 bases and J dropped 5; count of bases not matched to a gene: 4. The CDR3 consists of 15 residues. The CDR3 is CASSLDRGAHNEQFF. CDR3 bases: TGTGCCAGCAGTTTGGACAGGGGGGCTCACAATGAGCAGTTCTTC.

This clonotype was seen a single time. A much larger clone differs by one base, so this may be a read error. The CDR3 DNA is TGTGCCAGCAGTGAGAGGGCAAGCAATCGGCCCCAGCATTTT. It encodes CASSERASNRPQHF. The chain employs TRBV2 and TRBJ1-5; no reliable D call. CDR3 size: 14 residues. From germline, CDR1 is SNHLY and CDR2 FYNNEI.

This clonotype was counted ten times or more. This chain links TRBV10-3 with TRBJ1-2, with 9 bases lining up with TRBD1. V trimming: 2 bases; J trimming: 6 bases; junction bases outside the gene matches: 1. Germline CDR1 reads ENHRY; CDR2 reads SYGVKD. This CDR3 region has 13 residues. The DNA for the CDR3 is TGTGCCATCAGTGAGGGACAGGGGAATGGCTACACCTTC. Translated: CAISEGQGNGYTF.

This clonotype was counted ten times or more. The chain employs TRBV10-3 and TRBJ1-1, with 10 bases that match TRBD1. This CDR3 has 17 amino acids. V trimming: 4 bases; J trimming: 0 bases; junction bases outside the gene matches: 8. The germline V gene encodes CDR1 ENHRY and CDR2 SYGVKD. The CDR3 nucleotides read TGTGCCATCAGTGCCGGGACAGGGGCGGGTATGAACACTGAAGCTTTCTTT. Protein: CAISAGTGAGMNTEAFF.

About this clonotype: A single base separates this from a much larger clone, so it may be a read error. In DNA form, the CDR3 reads TGTGCCAGCAGTCGCGACAGATACGATGAGCAGTTCTTC. Protein sequence: CASSRDRYDEQFF. The rearrangement uses TRBV5-4 and TRBJ2-1, with a tentative D call TRBD1 (5 bases). The CDR3 is made up of 13 amino acids. Trimming cost V 5 bases and J 8 bases, with 14 bases left between them. Looked up from germline, CDR1 is SGHNT and CDR2 is YYREEE (reference sequence). The whole variable domain, remainder taken from reference TRBV5-4 and TRBJ2-1, is ETGVTQSPTHLIKTRGQQVTLRCSSQSGHNTVSWYQQALGQGPQFIFQYYREEENGRGNFPPRFSGLQFPNYSSELNVNALELDDSALYLCASSRDRYDEQFFGPGTRLTVL.

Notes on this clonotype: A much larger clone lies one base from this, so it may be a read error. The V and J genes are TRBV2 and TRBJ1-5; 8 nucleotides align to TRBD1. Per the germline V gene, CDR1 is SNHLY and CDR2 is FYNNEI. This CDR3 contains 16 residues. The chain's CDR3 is CASGEGRGLMQQPQHF. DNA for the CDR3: TGTGCCAGCGGTGAAGGCAGGGGGCTCATGCAGCAGCCCCAGCATTTT.

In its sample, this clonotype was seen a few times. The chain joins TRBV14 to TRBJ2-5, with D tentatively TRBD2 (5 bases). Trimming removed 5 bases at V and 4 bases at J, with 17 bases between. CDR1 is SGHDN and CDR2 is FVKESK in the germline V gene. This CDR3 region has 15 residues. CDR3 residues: CASSKATIPRETQYF. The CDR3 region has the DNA TGTGCCAGCAGCAAGGCGACTATTCCCCGAGAGACCCAGTACTTC.

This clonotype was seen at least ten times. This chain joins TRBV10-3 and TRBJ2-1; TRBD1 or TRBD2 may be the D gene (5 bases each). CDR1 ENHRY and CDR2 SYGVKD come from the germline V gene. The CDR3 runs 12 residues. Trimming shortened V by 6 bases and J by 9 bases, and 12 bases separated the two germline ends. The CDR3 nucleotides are TGTGCCATCAGCCGGGACCAGGGTGAGCAGTTCTTC. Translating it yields CAISRDQGEQFF.

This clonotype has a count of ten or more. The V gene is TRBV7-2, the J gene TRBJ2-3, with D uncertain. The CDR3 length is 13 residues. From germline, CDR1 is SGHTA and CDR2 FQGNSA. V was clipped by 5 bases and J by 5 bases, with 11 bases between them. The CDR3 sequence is CASSANSGDTQYF. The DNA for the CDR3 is TGTGCCAGCAGCGCTAACTCCGGAGATACGCAGTATTTT.

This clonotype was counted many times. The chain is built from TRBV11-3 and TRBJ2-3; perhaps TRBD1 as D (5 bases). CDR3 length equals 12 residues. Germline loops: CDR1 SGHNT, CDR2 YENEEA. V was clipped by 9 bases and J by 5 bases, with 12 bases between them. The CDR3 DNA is TGTGCCAGTCAGGGCCATGGAGATACGCAGTATTTT. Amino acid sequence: CASQGHGDTQYF.

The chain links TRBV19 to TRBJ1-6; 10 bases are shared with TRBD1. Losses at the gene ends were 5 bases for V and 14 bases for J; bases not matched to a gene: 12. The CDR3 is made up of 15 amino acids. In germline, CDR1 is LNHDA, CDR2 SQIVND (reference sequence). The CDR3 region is CASSPRQGARLALHF. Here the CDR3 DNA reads TGTGCCAGTAGTCCACGACAGGGGGCGAGGTTGGCCCTCCACTTT.

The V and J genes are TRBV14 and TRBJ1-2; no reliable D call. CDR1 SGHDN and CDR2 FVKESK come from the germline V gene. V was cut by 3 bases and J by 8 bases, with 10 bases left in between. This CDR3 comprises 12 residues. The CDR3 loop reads CASSHPGYGYTF. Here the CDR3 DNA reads TGTGCCAGCAGCCACCCAGGATACGGCTACACCTTC.

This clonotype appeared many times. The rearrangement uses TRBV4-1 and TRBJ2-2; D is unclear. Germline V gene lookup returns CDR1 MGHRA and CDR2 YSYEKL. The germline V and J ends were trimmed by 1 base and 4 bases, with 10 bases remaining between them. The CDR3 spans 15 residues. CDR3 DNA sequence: TGCGCCAGCAGCCAAGGGACCAGACCCACCGGGGAGCTGTTTTTT. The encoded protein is CASSQGTRPTGELFF.

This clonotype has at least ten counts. The CDR3 region has the DNA TGTGCCAGTAGTATCAAGGTTCTCCCCACTGAAGCTTTCTTT. It translates to CASSIKVLPTEAFF. The V and J genes are TRBV19 and TRBJ1-1; D ambiguous. CDR1 is LNHDA and CDR2 is SQIVND in the germline V gene (reference sequence). V was trimmed by 3 bases and J by 4 bases, leaving 12 bases between them. The CDR3 runs 14 residues.

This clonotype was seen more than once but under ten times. CDR3 in DNA: TGTGCCTGGAATGCAAACTACGAGCAGTACTTC. It is translated as CAWNANYEQYF. The J gene is TRBJ2-7, the V gene TRBV30; D remains unclear. Germline CDR1 reads GTSNPN; CDR2 reads SVGIG (reference sequence). V lost 4 bases and J lost 3, with 7 bases in between. The CDR3 length is 11 residues.

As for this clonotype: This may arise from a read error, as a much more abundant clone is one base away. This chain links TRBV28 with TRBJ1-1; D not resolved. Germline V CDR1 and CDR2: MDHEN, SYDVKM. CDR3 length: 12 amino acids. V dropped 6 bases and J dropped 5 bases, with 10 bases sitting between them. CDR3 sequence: CASSGVLTEAFF. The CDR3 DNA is TGTGCCAGCAGCGGTGTATTGACTGAAGCTTTCTTT.

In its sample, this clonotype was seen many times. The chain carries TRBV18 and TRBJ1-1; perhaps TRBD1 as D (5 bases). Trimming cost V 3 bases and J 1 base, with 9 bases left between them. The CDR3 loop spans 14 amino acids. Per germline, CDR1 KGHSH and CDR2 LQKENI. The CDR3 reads CASSPGRGNTEAFF. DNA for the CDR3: TGTGCCAGCTCACCGGGACGGGGGAACACTGAAGCTTTCTTT.

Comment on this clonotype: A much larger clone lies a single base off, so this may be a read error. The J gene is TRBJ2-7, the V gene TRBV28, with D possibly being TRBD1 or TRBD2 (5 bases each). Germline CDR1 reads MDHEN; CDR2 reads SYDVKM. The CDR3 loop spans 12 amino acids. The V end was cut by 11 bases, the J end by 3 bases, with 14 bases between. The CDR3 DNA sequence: TGTGCCGGCAAGGGACCAAGCTACGAGCAGTACTTC. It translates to CAGKGPSYEQYF.

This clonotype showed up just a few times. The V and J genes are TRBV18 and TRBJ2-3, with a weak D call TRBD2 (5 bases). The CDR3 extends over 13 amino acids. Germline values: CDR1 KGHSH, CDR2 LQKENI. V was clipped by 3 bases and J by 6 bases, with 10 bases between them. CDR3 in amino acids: CASSPFREDTQYF. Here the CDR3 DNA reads TGTGCCAGCTCACCTTTTAGGGAGGATACGCAGTATTTT.

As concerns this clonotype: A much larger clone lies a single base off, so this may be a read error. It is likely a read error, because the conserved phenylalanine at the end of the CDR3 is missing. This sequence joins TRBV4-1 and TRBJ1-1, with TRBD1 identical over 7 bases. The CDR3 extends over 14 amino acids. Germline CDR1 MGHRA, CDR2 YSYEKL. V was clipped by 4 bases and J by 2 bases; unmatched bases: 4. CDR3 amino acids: CASSPRQGNTEAFS. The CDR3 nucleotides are TGCGCCAGCAGCCCCCGACAGGGAAACACTGAAGCTTTCTCT.

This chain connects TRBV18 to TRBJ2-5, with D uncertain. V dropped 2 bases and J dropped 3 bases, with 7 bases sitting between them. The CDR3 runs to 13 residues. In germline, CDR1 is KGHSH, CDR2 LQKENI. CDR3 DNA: TGTGCCAGCTCACCAGGCGGAAAAGAGACCCAGTACTTC. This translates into CASSPGGKETQYF.

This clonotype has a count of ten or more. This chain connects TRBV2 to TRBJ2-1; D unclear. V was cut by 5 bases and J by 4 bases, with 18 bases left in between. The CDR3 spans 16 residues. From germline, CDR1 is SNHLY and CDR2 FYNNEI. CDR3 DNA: TGTGCCAGCAGTTATCTGACTGAGCCCTTGTACAATGAGCAGTTCTTC. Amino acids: CASSYLTEPLYNEQFF. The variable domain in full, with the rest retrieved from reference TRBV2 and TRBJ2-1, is EPEVTQTPSHQVTQMGQEVILRCVPISNHLYFYWYRQILGQKVEFLVSFYNNEISEKSEIFDDQFSVERPDGSNFTLKIRSTKLEDSAMYFCASSYLTEPLYNEQFFGPGTRLTVL.